This passage covers 6 T cell receptor beta chains from one sample sequenced in a study of technical replicates of blood from a few donors. The protocol was immunoSEQ multiplex PCR, while the TCRdb copy is restricted to in-frame clones and leaves out a portion. The sample contains roughly 100,000 clones, roughly 96% of which appear only once. The source material was T cells isolated from PBMCs. The receptors originated from a human donor in good health.

The V and J genes are TRBV19 and TRBJ1-5; D may be TRBD1 (6 bases). CDR1 LNHDA and CDR2 SQIVND come from the germline V gene (reference sequence). V was clipped by 6 bases and J by 3 bases, with 24 bases between them. This CDR3 contains 18 residues. The CDR3 loop reads CASSDTGQREFYNQPQHF. As DNA, the CDR3 is TGTGCCAGTAGCGACACCGGACAGCGAGAATTTTACAATCAGCCCCAGCATTTT.

This clone was recorded only once. V is TRBV28 and J is TRBJ2-3; D is possibly TRBD2 (7 bases). Deletions cut 3 bases from V and 11 bases from J, with 12 bases between. Germline V gene data show CDR1 as MDHEN and CDR2 as SYDVKM. The CDR3 covers 12 residues. This CDR3 is CASSFLGGGQYF. Here the CDR3 DNA reads TGTGCCAGCAGTTTTTTAGGGGGGGGGCAGTATTTT.

The CDR3 region is CASSLARGLAGREQFF. The CDR3 DNA reads as TGTGCCAGCAGCTTAGCTCGAGGCCTAGCGGGTCGAGAGCAGTTCTTC. The chain carries TRBV11-2 and TRBJ2-1; 8 bases match TRBD2. Germline V CDR1 and CDR2: SGHAT, FQNNGV. The CDR3 runs 16 residues. The J segment lost 10 bases and the V segment lost 1 base, leaving 12 bases of the junction unmatched.

The chain carries TRBV5-1 and TRBJ2-7, with 13 bases fitting TRBD2. Trimming took 2 bases from V and 0 from J; bases not matched to a gene: 5. The CDR3 extends over 17 amino acids. Germline assignment: CDR1 SGHRS and CDR2 YFSETQ. The CDR3 nucleotides read TGCGCCAGCAGCTTTACTAGCGGGAGGGCCAGCTCCTACGAGCAGTACTTC. Its protein is CASSFTSGRASSYEQYF.

This chain uses TRBV28 with TRBJ1-1; a possible D gene is TRBD1 (6 bases). CDR1 and CDR2 from the germline V gene are MDHEN and SYDVKM. CDR3 length: 14 amino acids. Trimming pared 8 bases from V and 4 bases from J, leaving 17 bases between. CDR3 bases: TGTGCCAGCTCTCTCGCCGGGGGGCGCACTGAAGCTTTCTTT. Its protein product is CASSLAGGRTEAFF.

V and J are TRBV5-1 and TRBJ2-3; D might be TRBD1 (6 bases). CDR1 and CDR2 from the germline V gene are SGHRS and YFSETQ. The CDR3 totals 13 residues. V lost 4 bases and J lost 3, with 9 bases in between. DNA for the CDR3: TGCGCCAGCAGCAAGGACAGAACAGATACGCAGTATTTT. Its translation: CASSKDRTDTQYF. The full variable domain, with the rest looked up from reference TRBV5-1 and TRBJ2-3, is KAGVTQTPRYLIKTRGQQVTLSCSPISGHRSVSWYQQTPGQGLQFLFEYFSETQRNKGNFPGRFSGRQFSNSRSEMNVSTLELGDSALYLCASSKDRTDTQYFGPGTRLTVL.